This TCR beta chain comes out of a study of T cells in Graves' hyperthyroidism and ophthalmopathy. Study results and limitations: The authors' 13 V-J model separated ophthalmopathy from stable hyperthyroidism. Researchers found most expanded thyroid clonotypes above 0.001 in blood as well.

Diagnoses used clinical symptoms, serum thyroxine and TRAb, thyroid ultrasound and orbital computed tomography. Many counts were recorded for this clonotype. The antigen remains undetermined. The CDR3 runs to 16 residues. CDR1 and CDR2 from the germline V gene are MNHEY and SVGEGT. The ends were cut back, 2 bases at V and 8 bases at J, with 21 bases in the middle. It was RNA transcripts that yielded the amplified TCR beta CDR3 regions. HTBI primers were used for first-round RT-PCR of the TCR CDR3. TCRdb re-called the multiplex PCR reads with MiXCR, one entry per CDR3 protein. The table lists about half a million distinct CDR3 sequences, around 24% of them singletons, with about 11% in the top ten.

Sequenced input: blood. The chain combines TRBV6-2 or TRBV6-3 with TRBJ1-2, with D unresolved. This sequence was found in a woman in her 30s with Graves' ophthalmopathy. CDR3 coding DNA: TGTGCCAGCAGTTACGAGGTCCGGTCCGGTCCCCCGGGCTACACCTTC. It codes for CASSYEVRSGPPGYTF.